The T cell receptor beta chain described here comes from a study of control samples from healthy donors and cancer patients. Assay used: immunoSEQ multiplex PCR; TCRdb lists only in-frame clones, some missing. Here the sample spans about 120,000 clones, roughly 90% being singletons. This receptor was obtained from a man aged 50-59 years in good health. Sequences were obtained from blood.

The CDR3 here is CASRGRTGEKLFF. For the CDR3, the DNA is TGTGCCAGCAGGGGGAGGACAGGGGAGAAACTGTTTTTT. The rearrangement links TRBV6-5 to TRBJ1-4; 9 bases are shared with TRBD1. CDR3 length equals 13 residues. With 6 bases clipped from V and 11 bases from J, the junction kept 7 bases outside the gene matches. Germline CDR1 and CDR2: MNHEY and SVGAGI.